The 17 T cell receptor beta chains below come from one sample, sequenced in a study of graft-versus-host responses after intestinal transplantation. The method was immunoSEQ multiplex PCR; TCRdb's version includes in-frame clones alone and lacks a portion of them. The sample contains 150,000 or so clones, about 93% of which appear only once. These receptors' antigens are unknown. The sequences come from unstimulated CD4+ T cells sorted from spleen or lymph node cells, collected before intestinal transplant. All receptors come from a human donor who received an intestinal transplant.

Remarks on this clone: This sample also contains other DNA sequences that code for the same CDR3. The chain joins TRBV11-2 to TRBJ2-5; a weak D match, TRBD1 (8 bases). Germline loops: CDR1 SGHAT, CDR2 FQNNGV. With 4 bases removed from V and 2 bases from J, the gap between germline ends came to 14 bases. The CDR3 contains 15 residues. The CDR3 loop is CASSSNRGGQETQYF. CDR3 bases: TGTGCCAGCAGCTCGAACAGGGGGGGTCAAGAGACCCAGTACTTC.

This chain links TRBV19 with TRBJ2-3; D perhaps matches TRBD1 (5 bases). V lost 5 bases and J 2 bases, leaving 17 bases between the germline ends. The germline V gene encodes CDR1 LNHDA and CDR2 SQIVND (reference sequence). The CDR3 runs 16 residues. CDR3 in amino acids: CASSYMTAAPTDTQYF. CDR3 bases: TGTGCCAGTAGTTATATGACAGCCGCCCCCACAGATACGCAGTATTTT.

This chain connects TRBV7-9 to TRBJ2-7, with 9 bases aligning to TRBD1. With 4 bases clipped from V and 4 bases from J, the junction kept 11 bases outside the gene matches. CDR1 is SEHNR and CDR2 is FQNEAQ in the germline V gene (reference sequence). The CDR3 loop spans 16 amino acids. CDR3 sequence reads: CASSSLAGQGTYEQYF. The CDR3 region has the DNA TGTGCCAGCAGCTCCCTGGCGGGACAGGGAACATACGAGCAGTACTTC.

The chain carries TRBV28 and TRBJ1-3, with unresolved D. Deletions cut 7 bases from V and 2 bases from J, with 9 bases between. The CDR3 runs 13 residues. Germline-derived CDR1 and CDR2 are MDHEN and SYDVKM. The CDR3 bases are TGTGCCAGCATTGTGGGTACTGGAAACACCATATATTTT. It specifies CASIVGTGNTIYF.

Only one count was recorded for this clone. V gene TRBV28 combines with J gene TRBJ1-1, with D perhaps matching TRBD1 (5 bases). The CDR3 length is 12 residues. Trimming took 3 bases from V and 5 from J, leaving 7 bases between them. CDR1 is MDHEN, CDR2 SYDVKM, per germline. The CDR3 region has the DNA TGTGCCAGCAGTTTTGGGGGGACTGAAGCTTTCTTT. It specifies CASSFGGTEAFF.

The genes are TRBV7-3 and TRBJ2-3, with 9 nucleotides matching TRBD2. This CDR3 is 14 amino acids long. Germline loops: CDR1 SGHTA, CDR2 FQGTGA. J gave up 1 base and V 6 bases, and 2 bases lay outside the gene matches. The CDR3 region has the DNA TGTGCCAGCAGTCGGACTAGCGGCACAGATACGCAGTATTTT. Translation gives CASSRTSGTDTQYF.

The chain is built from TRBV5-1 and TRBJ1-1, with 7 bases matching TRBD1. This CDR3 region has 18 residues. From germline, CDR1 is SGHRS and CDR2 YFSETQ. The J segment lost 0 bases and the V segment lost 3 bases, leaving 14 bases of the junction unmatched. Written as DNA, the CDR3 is TGCGCCAGCAGCTGGGGAGGGGGCGCTTCCCCCGTGAACACTGAAGCTTTCTTT. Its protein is CASSWGGGASPVNTEAFF.

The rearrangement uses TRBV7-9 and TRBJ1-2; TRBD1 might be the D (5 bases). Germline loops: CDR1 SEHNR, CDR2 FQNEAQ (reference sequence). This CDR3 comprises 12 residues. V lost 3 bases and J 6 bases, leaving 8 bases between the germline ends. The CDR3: CASSLGGNGYTF. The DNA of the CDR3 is TGTGCCAGCAGCTTGGGGGGGAATGGCTACACCTTC.

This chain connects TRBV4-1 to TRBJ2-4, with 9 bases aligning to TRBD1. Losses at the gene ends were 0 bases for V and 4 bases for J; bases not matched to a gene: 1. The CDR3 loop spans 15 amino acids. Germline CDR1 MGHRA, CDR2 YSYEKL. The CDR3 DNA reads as TGCGCCAGCAGCCAAGACGACAGGGGGAAAAACATTCAGTACTTC. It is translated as CASSQDDRGKNIQYF.

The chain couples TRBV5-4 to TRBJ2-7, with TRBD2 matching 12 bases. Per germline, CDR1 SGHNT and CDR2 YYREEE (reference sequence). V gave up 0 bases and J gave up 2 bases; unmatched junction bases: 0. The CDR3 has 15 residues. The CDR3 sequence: CASSLGLAGAYEQYF. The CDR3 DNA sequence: TGTGCCAGCAGCTTGGGACTAGCGGGAGCCTACGAGCAGTACTTC.

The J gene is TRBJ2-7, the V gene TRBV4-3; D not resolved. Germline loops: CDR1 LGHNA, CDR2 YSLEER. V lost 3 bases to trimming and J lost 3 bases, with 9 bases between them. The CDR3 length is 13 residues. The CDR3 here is CASSHRQGYEQYF. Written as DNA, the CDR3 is TGCGCCAGCAGCCACCGACAAGGCTACGAGCAGTACTTC.

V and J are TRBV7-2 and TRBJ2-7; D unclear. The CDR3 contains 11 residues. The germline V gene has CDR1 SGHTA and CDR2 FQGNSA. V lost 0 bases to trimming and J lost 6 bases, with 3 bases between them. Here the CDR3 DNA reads TGTGCCAGCAGCTTAGCGCGCGAGCAGTACTTC. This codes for CASSLAREQYF.

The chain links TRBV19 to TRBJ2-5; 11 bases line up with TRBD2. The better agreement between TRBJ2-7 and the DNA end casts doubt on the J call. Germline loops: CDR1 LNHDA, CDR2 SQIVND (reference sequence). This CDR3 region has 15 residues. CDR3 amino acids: CASSTGLAEAYEQYF. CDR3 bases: TGTGCCAGTAGTACGGGACTAGCGGAGGCCTACGAGCAGTACTTC.

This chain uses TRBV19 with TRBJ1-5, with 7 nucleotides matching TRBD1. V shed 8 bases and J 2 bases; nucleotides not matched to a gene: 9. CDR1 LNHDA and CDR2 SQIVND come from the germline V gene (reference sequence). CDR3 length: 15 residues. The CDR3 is CASRPGQERNQPQHF. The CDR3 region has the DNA TGTGCCAGTCGACCCGGACAGGAACGCAATCAGCCCCAGCATTTT.

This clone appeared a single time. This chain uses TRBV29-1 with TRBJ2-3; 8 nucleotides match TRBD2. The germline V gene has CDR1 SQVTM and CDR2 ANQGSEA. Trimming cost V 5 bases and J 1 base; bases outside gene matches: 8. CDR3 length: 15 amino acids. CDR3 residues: CSVPRGGVGTDTQYF. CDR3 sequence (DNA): TGCAGCGTTCCCCGGGGGGGAGTCGGCACAGATACGCAGTATTTT.

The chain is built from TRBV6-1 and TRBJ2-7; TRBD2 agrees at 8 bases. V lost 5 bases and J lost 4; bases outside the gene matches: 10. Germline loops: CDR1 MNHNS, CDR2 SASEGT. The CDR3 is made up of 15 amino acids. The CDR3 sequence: CASSPQGREDYEQYF. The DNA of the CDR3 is TGTGCCAGCAGTCCCCAGGGGCGGGAGGATTACGAGCAGTACTTC.

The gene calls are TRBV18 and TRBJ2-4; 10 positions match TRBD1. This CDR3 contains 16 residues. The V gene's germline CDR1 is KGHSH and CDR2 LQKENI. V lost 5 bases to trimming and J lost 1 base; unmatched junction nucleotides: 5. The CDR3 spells CASSETGGAAKNIQYF. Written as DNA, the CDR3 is TGTGCCAGCTCAGAGACAGGGGGCGCTGCCAAAAACATTCAGTACTTC.